What follows is one TCR beta chain and its context. The sample is drawn from a study of blood T cell repertoires in COVID-19. Looking at the study overall: The samples span acute and convalescent COVID-19 from the United States, Italy and Spain.

The germline gives CDR1 SGDLS, CDR2 YYNGEE. Deletions cut 3 bases from V and 0 bases from J, with 12 bases between. The CDR3 has 16 residues. Methods used by the authors: Amplification of reference gene primers provided the estimated nucleated cell counts. The protocol was immunoSEQ multiplex PCR, while the TCRdb copy is restricted to in-frame clones and leaves out a portion. V, J and clone size are taken as reported in that table, and D and trimming were inferred from the DNA itself. The table lists some 490,000 clones, 88% of them singletons, with roughly 8.5% in the top ten. Recruits, aged roughly 18 to 90 years, lived in under 25 US areas. Participants had their cohort set by participant-reported clinical history.

The TCR originated in a woman aged 55-69 years who had recovered from COVID-19. Material: PBMCs or T cells enriched from blood (not recorded which). V usage is TRBV9 and J usage is TRBJ2-2, with a weak D call TRBD2 (5 bases). The CDR3 spells CASSAEGSPNTGELFF. The CDR3 nucleotides are TGTGCCAGCAGCGCCGAGGGATCTCCGAACACCGGGGAGCTGTTTTTT.